This TCR beta chain was captured by sequencing in a study of technical replicates of blood from a few donors. V lost 5 bases, J lost 4 bases, and 17 bases lay in between. Germline CDR1 SNHLY, CDR2 FYNNEI. This CDR3 is 15 amino acids long. Assay used: immunoSEQ multiplex PCR; TCRdb lists only in-frame clones, some missing. Found here are 50,000 to 65,000 clones, about 90% of them singletons; the top ten hold approximately 4.8%. This clone was counted once. The TCR originated in a human donor in good health. Some clones in this sample may be carry-over from other donors' samples. The sample was PBMCs. The rearrangement uses TRBV2 and TRBJ1-2; D not resolved. The CDR3: CASSSLGRMGYGYTF. As DNA, the CDR3 is TGTGCCAGCAGTTCTCTCGGGAGGATGGGCTATGGCTACACCTTC.